These T cell receptor beta chains were read from a single sample in a study of blood T cell repertoires in COVID-19. TCRdb's table, derived via immunoSEQ multiplex PCR, lists solely in-frame clones and lacks some. The sample gives some 290,000 clones, roughly 90% of which show up once; about an eighth is in the top ten. Sequencing was done on a sample of peripheral blood. The receptors were sampled from a woman in her 30s with COVID-19, enrolled during active disease. Each CDR3 is given with its conserved first and last residue. A D gene is named only where the DNA matches it firmly. A row's size may be missing; if present it is once, few, many or a size class.

D gene: TRBD2
V gene: TRBV4-1
clone size: .
J gene: TRBJ2-5
CDR3 protein: CASSPRGTLAGVVETQYF
CDR3 DNA: TGCGCCAGCAGCCCCCGGGGTACACTAGCGGGGGTGGTAGAGACCCAGTACTTC

D gene: TRBD1
V gene: TRBV3-1/TRBV3-2
clone size: .
J gene: TRBJ2-7
CDR3 protein: CASSVGTAYEQYF
CDR3 DNA: TGTGCCAGCAGCGTTGGGACAGCCTACGAGCAGTACTTC

D gene: TRBD1
V gene: TRBV3-1/TRBV3-2
clone size: .
J gene: TRBJ2-5
CDR3 protein: CASSLAGTGPQETQYF
CDR3 DNA: TGTGCCAGCAGCCTAGCCGGGACAGGACCTCAAGAGACCCAGTACTTC

D gene: .
V gene: TRBV10-3
clone size: .
J gene: TRBJ2-3
CDR3 protein: CAISELGTDTQYF
CDR3 DNA: TGTGCCATCAGTGAGCTTGGCACAGATACGCAGTATTTT

D gene: TRBD2
V gene: TRBV2
clone size: .
J gene: TRBJ2-5
CDR3 protein: CASMVAGGPGETQYF
CDR3 DNA: TGTGCCAGCATGGTGGCGGGGGGGCCGGGAGAGACCCAGTACTTC

D gene: .
V gene: TRBV4-1
clone size: .
J gene: TRBJ1-2
CDR3 protein: CASSQDGQGGGYTF
CDR3 DNA: TGCGCCAGCAGCCAAGATGGGCAGGGTGGGGGCTACACCTTC

D gene: .
V gene: TRBV7-9
clone size: .
J gene: TRBJ2-5
CDR3 protein: CASSLAVGQNQETQYF
CDR3 DNA: TGTGCCAGCAGCTTAGCGGTTGGACAGAACCAAGAGACCCAGTACTTC

D gene: .
V gene: TRBV7-7
clone size: once
J gene: TRBJ2-7
CDR3 protein: CASSRDKGAYEQYF
CDR3 DNA: TGTGCCAGCAGTCGGGACAAGGGGGCCTACGAGCAGTACTTC

D gene: .
V gene: TRBV10-2
clone size: .
J gene: TRBJ1-1
CDR3 protein: CASSAGTEAFF
CDR3 DNA: TGCGCCAGCAGTGCAGGAACTGAAGCTTTCTTT

D gene: TRBD1
V gene: TRBV19
clone size: few
J gene: TRBJ2-7
CDR3 protein: CASSIGTGSSYEQYF
CDR3 DNA: TGTGCCAGTAGTATCGGGACAGGAAGCTCCTACGAGCAGTACTTC

D gene: .
V gene: TRBV15
clone size: .
J gene: TRBJ1-2
CDR3 protein: CATSRDRAAGYTF
CDR3 DNA: TGTGCCACCAGCAGAGACAGGGCAGCGGGCTACACCTTC

D gene: .
V gene: TRBV27
clone size: .
J gene: TRBJ1-2
CDR3 protein: CASKDSPITNYGYTF
CDR3 DNA: TGTGCCAGCAAGGACAGCCCTATCACCAACTATGGCTACACCTTC

D gene: .
V gene: TRBV19
clone size: few
J gene: TRBJ2-1
CDR3 protein: CASSPTYNEQFF
CDR3 DNA: TGTGCCAGTAGTCCTACTTACAATGAGCAGTTCTTC

D gene: TRBD1
V gene: TRBV19
clone size: once
J gene: TRBJ2-6
CDR3 protein: CASSIPRQGKDPGANVLTF
CDR3 DNA: TGTGCCAGTAGTATACCGCGACAGGGGAAAGACCCTGGGGCCAACGTCCTGACTTTC

D gene: .
V gene: TRBV7-2
clone size: .
J gene: TRBJ2-7
CDR3 protein: CASSQTTSVRTHEQYF
CDR3 DNA: TGTGCCAGCAGCCAGACGACTAGTGTGCGGACCCACGAGCAGTACTTC